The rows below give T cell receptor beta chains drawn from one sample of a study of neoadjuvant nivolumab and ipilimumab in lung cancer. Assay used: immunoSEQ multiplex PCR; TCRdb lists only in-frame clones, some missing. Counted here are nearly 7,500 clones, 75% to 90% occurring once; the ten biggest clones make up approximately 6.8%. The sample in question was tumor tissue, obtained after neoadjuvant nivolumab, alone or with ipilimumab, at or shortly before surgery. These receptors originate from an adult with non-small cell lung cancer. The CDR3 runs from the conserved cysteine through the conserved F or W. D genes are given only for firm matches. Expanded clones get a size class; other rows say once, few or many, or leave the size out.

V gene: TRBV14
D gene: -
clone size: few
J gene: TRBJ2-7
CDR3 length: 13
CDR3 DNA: TGTGCCAGCAGCCCAGGAAACCCGTACGAGCAGTACTTC
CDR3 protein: CASSPGNPYEQYF

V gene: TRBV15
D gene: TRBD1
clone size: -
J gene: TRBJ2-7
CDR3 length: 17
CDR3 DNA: TGTGCCACCAGCAGAGATTTCGGACAGGGGATCTCCTACGAGCAGTACTTC
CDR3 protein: CATSRDFGQGISYEQYF

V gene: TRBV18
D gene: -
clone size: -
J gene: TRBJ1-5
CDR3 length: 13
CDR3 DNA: TGTGCCAGCTCACGTGGAACAAATCAGCCCCAGCATTTT
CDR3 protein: CASSRGTNQPQHF

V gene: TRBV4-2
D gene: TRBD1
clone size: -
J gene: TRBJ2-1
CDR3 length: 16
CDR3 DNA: TGTGCCAGCAGCCAAGCCACAGGGGTAGGGGTAATTGAGCAGTTCTTC
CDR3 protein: CASSQATGVGVIEQFF

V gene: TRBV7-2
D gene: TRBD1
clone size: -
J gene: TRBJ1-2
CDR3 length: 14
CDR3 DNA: TGTGCCAGCAGCTTCCAGGGGGGGAACTATGGCTACACCTTC
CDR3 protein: CASSFQGGNYGYTF

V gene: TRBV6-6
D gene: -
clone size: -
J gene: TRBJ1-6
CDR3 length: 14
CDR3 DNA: TGTGCCAGCAGCCAGGAGGGGTGGGATTCACCCCTCCACTTT
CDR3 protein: CASSQEGWDSPLHF

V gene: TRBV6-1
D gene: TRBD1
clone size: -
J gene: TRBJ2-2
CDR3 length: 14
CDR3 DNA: TGTGCCAGCAGATACAGGGGGCGGACCGGGGAGCTGTTTTTT
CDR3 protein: CASRYRGRTGELFF

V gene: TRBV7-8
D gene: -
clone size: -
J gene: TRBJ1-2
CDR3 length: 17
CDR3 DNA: TGTGCCAGCAGCTTAGTAATCCGGCAGACTCTTAACTATGGCTACACCTTC
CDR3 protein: CASSLVIRQTLNYGYTF

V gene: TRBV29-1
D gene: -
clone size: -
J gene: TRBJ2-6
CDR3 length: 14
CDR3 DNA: TGCAGCGCTGGGGGGAGCTCTGGGGCCAACGTCCTGACTTTC
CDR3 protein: CSAGGSSGANVLTF

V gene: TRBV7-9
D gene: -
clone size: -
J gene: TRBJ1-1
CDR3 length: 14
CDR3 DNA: TGTGCCAGCAGCTCGTCCGGCCAGAACACTGAAGCTTTCTTT
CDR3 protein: CASSSSGQNTEAFF

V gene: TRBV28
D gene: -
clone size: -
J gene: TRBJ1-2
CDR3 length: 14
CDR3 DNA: TGTGCCAGCAGTTTTCTGGCAGGGGAGAGAGGCTACACCTTC
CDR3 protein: CASSFLAGERGYTF

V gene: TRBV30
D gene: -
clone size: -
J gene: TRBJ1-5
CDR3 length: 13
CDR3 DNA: TGTGCCTGGAGTCGTAGGGGCAATCAGCCCCAGCATTTT
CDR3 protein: CAWSRRGNQPQHF

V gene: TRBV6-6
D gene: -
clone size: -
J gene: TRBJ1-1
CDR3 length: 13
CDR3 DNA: TGTGCCAGCAGCCTGACTCTTAACACTGAAGCTTTCTTT
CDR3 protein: CASSLTLNTEAFF

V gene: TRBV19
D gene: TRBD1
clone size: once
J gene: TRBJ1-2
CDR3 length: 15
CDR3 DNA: TGTGCCAGTAGCAAGGACAGGGGCCTTAACTATGGCTACACCTTC
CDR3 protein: CASSKDRGLNYGYTF

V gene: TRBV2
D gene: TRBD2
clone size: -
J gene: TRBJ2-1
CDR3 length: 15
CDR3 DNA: TGTGCCAGCAGTGGGACTAGCGACGCGTGGGGTGAGCAGTTCTTC
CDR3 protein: CASSGTSDAWGEQFF

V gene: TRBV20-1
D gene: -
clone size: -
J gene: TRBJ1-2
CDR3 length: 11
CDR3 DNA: TGCAGTGTAGGGCAGCTCTATGGCTACACCTTC
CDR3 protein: CSVGQLYGYTF

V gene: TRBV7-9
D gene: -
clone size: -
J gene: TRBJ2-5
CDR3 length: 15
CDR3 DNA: TGTGCCAGCAGCTTATCCGGAGGGACAAGTGAGACCCAGTACTTC
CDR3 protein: CASSLSGGTSETQYF

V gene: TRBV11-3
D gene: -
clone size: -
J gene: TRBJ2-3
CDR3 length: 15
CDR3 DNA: TGTGCCAGCAGCCCCAGCCGGGGACAAGCGAATACGCAGTATTTT
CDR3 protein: CASSPSRGQANTQYF

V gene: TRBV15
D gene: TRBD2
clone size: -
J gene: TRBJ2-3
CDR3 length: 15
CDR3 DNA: TGTGCCACCAGCAGGCGTCTAGCGGGAACAGATACGCAGTATTTT
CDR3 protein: CATSRRLAGTDTQYF

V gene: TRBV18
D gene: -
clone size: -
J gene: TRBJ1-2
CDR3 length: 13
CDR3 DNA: TGTGCCAGCTCACCAGACCCCGGCTATGGCTACACCTTC
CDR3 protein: CASSPDPGYGYTF

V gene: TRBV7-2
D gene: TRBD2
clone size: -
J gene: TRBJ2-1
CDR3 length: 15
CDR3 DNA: TGTGCCAGCAGTCCCGGGGGGGCCGGCAAGGATGAGCAGTTCTTC
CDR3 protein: CASSPGGAGKDEQFF

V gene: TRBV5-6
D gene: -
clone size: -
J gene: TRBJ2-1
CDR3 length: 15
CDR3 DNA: TGTGCCAGCAGCTTGAGCCAACTACTCTACAATGAGCAGTTCTTC
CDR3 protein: CASSLSQLLYNEQFF

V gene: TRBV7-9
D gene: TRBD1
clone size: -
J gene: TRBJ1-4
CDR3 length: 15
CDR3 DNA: TGTGCCAGCAGCGAAAAAAACAGGGGCTCTGAAAAACTGTTTTTT
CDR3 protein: CASSEKNRGSEKLFF

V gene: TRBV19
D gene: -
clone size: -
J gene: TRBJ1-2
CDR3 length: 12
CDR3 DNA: TGTGCCAGTAAACCCTCCCACTATGGCTACACCTTC
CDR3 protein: CASKPSHYGYTF

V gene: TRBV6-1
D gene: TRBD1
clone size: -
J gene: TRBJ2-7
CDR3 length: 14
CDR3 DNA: TGTGCCAGCAACCGGGACAGGGGTCGGTACGAGCAGTACTTC
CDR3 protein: CASNRDRGRYEQYF

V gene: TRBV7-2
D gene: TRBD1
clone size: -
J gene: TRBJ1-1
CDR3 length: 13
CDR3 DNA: TGTGCCAGCAGCTCGACAGGGTACACTGAAGCTTTCTTT
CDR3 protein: CASSSTGYTEAFF

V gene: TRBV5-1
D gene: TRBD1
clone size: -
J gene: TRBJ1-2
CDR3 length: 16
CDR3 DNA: TGCGCCAGCAGCGGGGGGGACAGGGACGCCAACTATGGCTACACCTTC
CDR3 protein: CASSGGDRDANYGYTF

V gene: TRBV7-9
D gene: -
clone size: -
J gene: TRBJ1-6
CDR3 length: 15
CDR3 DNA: TGTGCCAGCAGCGCCCAGTTTGGGGTCAATTCACCCCTCCACTTT
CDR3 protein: CASSAQFGVNSPLHF

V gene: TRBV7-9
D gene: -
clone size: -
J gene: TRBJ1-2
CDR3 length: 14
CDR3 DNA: TGTGCCAGCAGCTTTTTCAGGTTGGACTATGGCTACACCTTC
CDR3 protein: CASSFFRLDYGYTF

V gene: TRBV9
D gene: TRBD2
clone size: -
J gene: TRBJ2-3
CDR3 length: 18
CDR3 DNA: TGTGCCAGCAGCGTAGAACGAGGCGGGGGGGCGGGCACAGATACGCAGTATTTT
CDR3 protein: CASSVERGGGAGTDTQYF

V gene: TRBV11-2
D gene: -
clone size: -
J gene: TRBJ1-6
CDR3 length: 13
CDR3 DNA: TGTGCCAGCAGGGGAGGATGGGATTCACCCCTCCACTTT
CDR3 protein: CASRGGWDSPLHF

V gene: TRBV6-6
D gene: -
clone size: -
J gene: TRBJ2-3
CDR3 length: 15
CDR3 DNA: TGTGCCAGCAGTTACTCGGGACCCCGCACAGATACGCAGTATTTT
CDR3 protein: CASSYSGPRTDTQYF

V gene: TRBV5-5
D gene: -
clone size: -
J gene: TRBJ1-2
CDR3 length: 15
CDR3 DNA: TGTGCCAGCAGCTACCCGGGACACATCTCCTATGGCTACACCTTC
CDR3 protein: CASSYPGHISYGYTF

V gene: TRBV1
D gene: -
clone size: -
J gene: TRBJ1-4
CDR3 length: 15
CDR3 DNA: TGCACCAGCAGCGACACCGGGACAGGGATAGGAAAACTGTTTTTT
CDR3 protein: CTSSDTGTGIGKLFF

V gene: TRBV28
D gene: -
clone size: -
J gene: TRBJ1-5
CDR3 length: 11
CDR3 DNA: TGTGCCAGCAGCCTAAATCAGCCCCAGCATTTT
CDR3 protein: CASSLNQPQHF

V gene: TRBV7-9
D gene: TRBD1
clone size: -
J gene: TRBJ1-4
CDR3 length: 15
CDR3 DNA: TGTGCCAGCAGCTTTAAGGGACAGCAAAATGAAAAACTGTTTTTT
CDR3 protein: CASSFKGQQNEKLFF

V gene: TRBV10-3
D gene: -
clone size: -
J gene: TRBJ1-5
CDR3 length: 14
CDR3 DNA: TGTGCCATCAGTGACCGGGTCGAAGGGCAGCCCCAGCATTTT
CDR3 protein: CAISDRVEGQPQHF

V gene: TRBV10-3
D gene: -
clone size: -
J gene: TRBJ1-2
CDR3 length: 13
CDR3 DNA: TGTGCCACCTACCGACAGGAGTTGGGGGGCTACACCTTC
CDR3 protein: CATYRQELGGYTF

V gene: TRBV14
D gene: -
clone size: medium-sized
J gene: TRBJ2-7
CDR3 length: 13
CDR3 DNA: TGTGCCAGCAGTCCCATGGGGGAAGACGAGCAGTACTTC
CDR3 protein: CASSPMGEDEQYF

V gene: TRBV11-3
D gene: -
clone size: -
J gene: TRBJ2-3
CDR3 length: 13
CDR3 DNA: TGTGCCAGCAGCCTTCAATTGCGAGATACGCAGTATTTT
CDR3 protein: CASSLQLRDTQYF

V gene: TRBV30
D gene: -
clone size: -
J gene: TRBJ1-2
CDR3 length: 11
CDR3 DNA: TGTGCCTGGTCCCGGGGGGCTGGCTACACCTTC
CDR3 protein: CAWSRGAGYTF

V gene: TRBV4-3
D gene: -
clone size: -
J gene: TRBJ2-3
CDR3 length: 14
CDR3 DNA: TGCGCCAGCAGCCCCACAGGCCCTGCAGATACGCAGTATTTT
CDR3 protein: CASSPTGPADTQYF